Sequencing of this T cell receptor (beta chain) was carried out in a study of a mutant IDH1 vaccine in newly diagnosed glioma (dated by TCRdb to the early 2020s). Background on the whole study: Across visits V03 through V10, patients got a total of eight vaccinations, given in weeks 1, 3, 5, 7, 11, 15, 19 and 23. Vaccination began 4-6 weeks after radiotherapy alone, or alongside temozolomide cycles in the chemotherapy-containing groups. Of the 32 patients who were treated, 62.5% were male and about 40% were female, and the mean age was around 43 years. Prior to enrollment, patients had been given standard therapy consisting of radiotherapy alone, temozolomide alone, or radiochemotherapy with temozolomide, with the combination given to most patients. Six visits were used for peripheral blood collection: V03 (baseline), V05, V07, V10, V12 and V13. Longitudinal TCRB deep sequencing was performed for about two dozen treated patients wherever samples were available for exploratory analyses. Study-wide findings and limitations: According to the authors, sample limitations meant that analyses of patient blood samples could not be reproduced. Immune responses induced by the vaccine were seen in about 93% of patients across multiple MHC alleles. Changes in the top peripheral T cell clonotypes picked up by TCRB sequencing did not appear to be linked to pseudoprogression. Selection of PBMC samples for TCRB deep sequencing was based on availability.

With respect to this clone: Its target antigen remains unknown. The record has no base qualities; no much larger clone is one base away.

At the junction V is shortened by 1 base and J by 9 bases; bases outside the gene matches: 4. The germline V gene yields LGHNT for CDR1 and FRNRAP for CDR2. Including cysteine and phenylalanine, the CDR3 has 15 amino acids. Just CDR3 DNA is preserved here, 45 bases in frame from base 1. Library construction relied on the immunoSEQ multiplex PCR assay. The hsTCRB Kit was used according to the manufacturer's protocol to amplify rearranged TCR beta chain sequences. TCRB libraries were sequenced on an Illumina MiSeq. The study's own analysis went as follows. Demultiplexing, trimming and gene mapping were performed with the kit vendor's proprietary platform. What TCRdb holds here is the immuneACCESS table cut down to in-frame rearrangements. Part of the clones is not present; checked against another copy, under half of the missing clones reflect an unresolved V gene, and the others are unexplained. V, J and clone size derive from that table, while D and trimming were established from the DNA sequence. For this sample there are 70,000 to 90,000 clones; 75% to 95% appear just once. The ten largest clones represent roughly 0.5% of the sample.

Per the publication, the time point label means: week 5, during vaccination. Each vaccine dose, consisting of 300 ug of a 20-mer mutant IDH1 peptide in Montanide, was administered subcutaneously with topical imiquimod. Newly diagnosed WHO grade 3 or 4 IDH1-mutant astrocytomas showing loss of nuclear ATRX were present in the donors. The samples were drawn from NOA16, a multicentre, single-arm, open-label phase I trial in Germany that tested a mutant IDH1 peptide vaccine in humans for the first time. Genomic DNA for TCRB sequencing was isolated from EDTA blood with the DNeasy Blood and Tissue Kit. The origin of this receptor is a woman in her fifties or sixties with glioma. Source: PBMCs, taken from a glioma patient whose treatment included an IDH1 peptide vaccine. Here the chain combines TRBV12-5 and TRBJ2-1, with 12 bases in between that match TRBD2. The base sequence is TGTGCTAGTGGTTTGGGACTAGCGGGAGAAGGTGAGCAGTTCTTC. Its protein reads: CASGLGLAGEGEQFF.